A single sample gave rise to the 31 T cell receptor beta chains below, sequenced in a study of OX40 agonist ivuxolimab in advanced cancers. Here immunoSEQ multiplex PCR was the method, and the copy in TCRdb shows in-frame clones only, minus some. The sample lists 55,000 to 90,000 clones, around 90% seen once, with about 2.1% in the top ten. The starting material was CD4+ or CD8+ T cells sorted from blood, obtained in a trial of the OX40 agonist ivuxolimab. Receptor source: an adult with an advanced solid tumor such as melanoma, head and neck, liver or kidney cancer.

V usage is TRBV6-1 and J usage is TRBJ2-7; D is undetermined. Per the germline V gene, CDR1 is MNHNS and CDR2 is SASEGT. V was clipped by 2 bases and J by 0 bases, with 14 bases between them. The CDR3 is 16 residues long. CDR3 nucleotide sequence: TGTGCCAGCAGTGAATTTCTCCCGGTGCTCTCCTACGAGCAGTACTTC. The encoded protein is CASSEFLPVLSYEQYF.

The V gene is TRBV7-3, the J gene TRBJ1-1; D unresolved. Per germline, CDR1 SGHTA and CDR2 FQGTGA. V was cut by 5 bases and J by 1 base, with 14 bases left in between. CDR3 length: 15 residues. The CDR3 coding sequence is TGTGCCAGCAGCCCTGACTCCGGCGGGAACACTGAAGCTTTCTTT. Protein product: CASSPDSGGNTEAFF.

The V gene is TRBV6-5, the J gene TRBJ2-3, with D possibly TRBD2 on 6 matching bases. V dropped 5 bases and J dropped 2 bases, with 11 bases sitting between them. The CDR3 is made up of 14 amino acids. CDR1 is MNHEY, CDR2 SVGAGI, per germline. Here the CDR3 reads CASSTRGDTDTQYF. CDR3 nucleotide sequence: TGTGCCAGCAGTACCCGCGGGGACACAGATACGCAGTATTTT.

J is TRBJ1-4 and V is TRBV27; D is unresolved. The germline CDR1 and CDR2 sequences are MNHEY and SMNVEV (reference sequence). The CDR3 totals 16 residues. Deletions cut 4 bases from V and 6 bases from J, with 18 bases between. The CDR3 is CASSSVASVGYEKLFF. The CDR3 DNA is TGTGCCAGCAGTTCCGTAGCCTCCGTCGGTTATGAAAAACTGTTTTTT.

The V gene is TRBV18, the J gene TRBJ2-1; perhaps TRBD2 as D (6 bases). Germline-derived CDR1 and CDR2 are KGHSH and LQKENI. The CDR3 consists of 15 residues. Trimming stripped 6 bases from V and 3 bases from J, with 15 bases between. Here the CDR3 DNA reads TGTGCCAGCTCGCAGACTAGAAGGAGCTACAATGAGCAGTTCTTC. Protein: CASSQTRRSYNEQFF.

This chain links TRBV7-2 with TRBJ1-2; 7 bases line up with TRBD1. This CDR3 has 13 residues. With V trimmed by 5 bases and J by 5 bases, 5 bases remained unmatched. CDR1 SGHTA and CDR2 FQGNSA come from the germline V gene. In nucleotides, the CDR3 is TGTGCCAGCAGCGCGGGACAGAGTTATGGCTACACCTTC. Amino acid sequence: CASSAGQSYGYTF.

In this sample, this clone turned up once. The chain recombines TRBV18 with TRBJ2-1; D may be TRBD1 or TRBD2 (6 bases each). The CDR3 is made up of 16 amino acids. The ends were cut back, 6 bases at V and 4 bases at J, with 19 bases in the middle. Germline V gives CDR1 KGHSH, CDR2 LQKENI. CDR3 amino acids: CASSPPFRGRYNEQFF. The CDR3 nucleotides read TGTGCCAGCTCCCCCCCCTTTCGGGGGCGGTACAATGAGCAGTTCTTC. Based on the CDR3 plus reference TRBV18 and TRBJ2-1, the full variable domain is NAGVMQNPRHLVRRRGQEARLRCSPMKGHSHVYWYRQLPEEGLKFMVYLQKENIIDESGMPKERFSAEFPKEGPSILRIQQVVRGDSAAYFCASSPPFRGRYNEQFFGPGTRLTVL.

The J gene is TRBJ2-3, the V gene TRBV7-6; 8 bases align to TRBD2. Germline CDR1 is SGHVS and CDR2 is FNYEAQ. The CDR3 length is 16 residues. V trimming: 6 bases; J trimming: 3 bases; junction bases outside the gene matches: 11. Here the CDR3 reads CASSYTTGLGTDTQYF. CDR3 nucleotides: TGTGCCAGCAGTTACACAACGGGACTAGGAACAGATACGCAGTATTTT.

The gene calls are TRBV5-5 and TRBJ1-5, with 10 bases aligning to TRBD1. Germline values: CDR1 SGHKS, CDR2 YYEKEE (reference sequence). This CDR3 has 13 residues. V trimming: 4 bases; J trimming: 5 bases; junction bases outside the gene matches: 0. The CDR3 sequence: CASSGTGDQPQHF. CDR3 coding DNA: TGTGCCAGCAGCGGGACAGGGGATCAGCCCCAGCATTTT. The full variable domain, rest sourced from reference TRBV5-5 and TRBJ1-5, is DAGVTQSPTHLIKTRGQQVTLRCSPISGHKSVSWYQQVLGQGPQFIFQYYEKEERGRGNFPDRFSARQFPNYSSELNVNALLLGDSALYLCASSGTGDQPQHFGDGTRLSIL.

This clone was recorded at least ten times. The rearrangement uses TRBV6-6 and TRBJ1-2; D ambiguous. Germline V gene lookup returns CDR1 MNHNY and CDR2 SVGAGI (reference sequence). CDR3 length: 15 residues. V lost 0 bases and J 6 bases, leaving 14 bases between the germline ends. The CDR3 DNA is TGTGCCAGCAGTTACTCGTTCGGAAAGAGCCATGGCTACACCTTC. Translated, it gives CASSYSFGKSHGYTF.

V and J are TRBV2 and TRBJ2-5; D perhaps matches TRBD1 (6 bases). CDR1 is SNHLY, CDR2 FYNNEI, per germline. This CDR3 is 13 amino acids long. Trimming removed 6 bases from V and 5 bases from J, with 13 bases in between. The CDR3 sequence: CASSLEQGETQYF. The CDR3 DNA sequence: TGTGCCAGCAGCCTCGAACAGGGTGAGACCCAGTACTTC. Supplemented by reference TRBV2 and TRBJ2-5, the full variable domain reads EPEVTQTPSHQVTQMGQEVILRCVPISNHLYFYWYRQILGQKVEFLVSFYNNEISEKSEIFDDQFSVERPDGSNFTLKIRSTKLEDSAMYFCASSLEQGETQYFGPGTRLLVL.

The genes are TRBV9 and TRBJ2-3; 12 bases map to TRBD2. The CDR3 covers 20 residues. The ends lost 3 bases at V and 4 bases at J; junction bases unmatched: 18. Germline V CDR1 and CDR2: SGDLS, YYNGEE. As DNA, the CDR3 is TGTGCCAGCAGCGACAGGGCGAGACTAGCGGGAGTTTGGGATTCAGATACGCAGTATTTT. Translating it yields CASSDRARLAGVWDSDTQYF.

The J gene is TRBJ2-4, the V gene TRBV2; no definite D call. CDR3 length: 15 amino acids. V was clipped by 3 bases and J by 3 bases, with 12 bases between them. Germline V gives CDR1 SNHLY, CDR2 FYNNEI. This CDR3 is CASSDVGQSKNIQYF. CDR3 coding DNA: TGTGCCAGCAGTGACGTAGGTCAGAGCAAAAACATTCAGTACTTC.

This clone has a single count. The gene calls are TRBV28 and TRBJ2-7; no firm D call. This CDR3 has 15 residues. CDR1 is MDHEN, CDR2 SYDVKM, per germline. Trimming stripped 4 bases from V and 2 bases from J, with 15 bases between. The CDR3 is CASSSTRPPTYEQYF. DNA for the CDR3: TGTGCCAGCAGTTCCACCCGACCGCCAACCTACGAGCAGTACTTC.

The chain is built from TRBV5-1 and TRBJ2-3; no firm D call. CDR1 is SGHRS and CDR2 is YFSETQ in the germline V gene. This CDR3 comprises 15 residues. Trimming pared 0 bases from V and 0 bases from J, leaving 8 bases between. The CDR3 DNA is TGCGCCAGCAGCTTGGGGGGTCCTAGCACAGATACGCAGTATTTT. Protein sequence: CASSLGGPSTDTQYF.

This clone appeared once. The chain has TRBV29-1 and TRBJ1-1; unclear D gene. V shed 8 bases and J shed 1 base, with 11 bases lying between them. Germline values: CDR1 SQVTM, CDR2 ANQGSEA. The CDR3 spans 12 residues. The CDR3: CSLRAPNTEAFF. The CDR3, as DNA: TGCAGCTTAAGGGCCCCGAACACTGAAGCTTTCTTT.

The rearrangement uses TRBV19 and TRBJ2-5; TRBD2 matches 11 bases. The germline CDR1 and CDR2 sequences are LNHDA and SQIVND (reference sequence). V was pared by 5 bases and J by 4 bases, with 9 bases of the junction left unmatched. The CDR3 is 16 residues long. CDR3 bases: TGTGCCAGTAGTTCCGGGCTAGCGGGAGGTGGAGAGACCCAGTACTTC. Protein product: CASSSGLAGGGETQYF.

The chain carries TRBV7-3 and TRBJ1-1, with TRBD1 as a possible D gene (5 bases). The ends were cut back, 0 bases at V and 1 base at J, with 9 bases in the middle. Germline CDR1 is SGHTA and CDR2 is FQGTGA. This CDR3 contains 15 residues. The DNA for the CDR3 is TGTGCCAGCAGCTTAACCCCGGGGGAGAACACTGAAGCTTTCTTT. Protein: CASSLTPGENTEAFF. The full variable domain, in which reference TRBV7-3 and TRBJ1-1 provide the parts outside the CDR3, is GAGVSQTPSNKVTEKGKYVELRCDPISGHTALYWYRQSLGQGPEFLIYFQGTGAADDSGLPNDRFFAVRPEGSVSTLKIQRTERGDSAVYLCASSLTPGENTEAFFGQGTRLTVV.

The V gene is TRBV15, the J gene TRBJ2-5, with D possibly matching TRBD1 (6 bases). Germline CDR1 and CDR2: LNHNV and YYDKDF (reference sequence). This CDR3 region has 16 residues. Trimming removed 0 bases at V and 5 bases at J, with 16 bases between. The CDR3 sequence: CATSRDLTQGLETQYF. The CDR3 DNA sequence: TGTGCCACCAGCAGAGACCTTACACAGGGATTGGAGACCCAGTACTTC.

This chain joins TRBV5-1 and TRBJ2-5, with 7 positions matching TRBD1. Germline-derived CDR1 and CDR2 are SGHRS and YFSETQ. The CDR3 runs to 14 residues. V shed 3 bases, J shed 3 bases, and the junction held 5 bases outside the gene matches. DNA for the CDR3: TGCGCCAGCAGCTACGGACAGGTTGAAGAGACCCAGTACTTC. It specifies CASSYGQVEETQYF. Together with reference TRBV5-1 and TRBJ2-5, the CDR3 gives the full variable domain: KAGVTQTPRYLIKTRGQQVTLSCSPISGHRSVSWYQQTPGQGLQFLFEYFSETQRNKGNFPGRFSGRQFSNSRSEMNVSTLELGDSALYLCASSYGQVEETQYFGPGTRLLVL.

The chain has TRBV27 and TRBJ2-5; 7 nucleotides match TRBD2. CDR3 length equals 16 residues. Unmatched junction bases numbered 12, after V lost 3 bases and J lost 5 bases. Germline V gene sequence: CDR1 MNHEY, CDR2 SMNVEV (reference sequence). The CDR3 nucleotides read TGTGCCAGCAGTTTTGTCGGATCAGGGCGGGAGGAGACCCAGTACTTC. Translated: CASSFVGSGREETQYF.

V is TRBV6-6 and J is TRBJ2-3; D gene uncertain. CDR3 size: 13 residues. CDR1 is MNHNY and CDR2 is SVGAGI in the germline V gene (reference sequence). The CDR3, as DNA: TGTGCAATCAGAACTTCTAGCACAGATACGCAGTATTTT. Its protein product is CAIRTSSTDTQYF.

This chain links TRBV18 with TRBJ1-2, with D uncertain. Trimming left V 2 bases short and J 3 bases short, with 13 bases between. The germline V gene has CDR1 KGHSH and CDR2 LQKENI. This CDR3 region has 15 residues. The CDR3 DNA reads TGTGCCAGCTCACCAGGGTCGCGGGTAGACTATGGCTACACCTTC. Protein sequence: CASSPGSRVDYGYTF.

The chain joins TRBV5-1 to TRBJ2-3; D tentatively fits TRBD1 or TRBD2 (5 bases each). Between the trimmed V and J ends, which lost 3 bases and 5 bases, there was a span of 16 bases. This CDR3 has 15 amino acids. Germline values: CDR1 SGHRS, CDR2 YFSETQ. The CDR3 DNA is TGCGCCAGCAGCTCGGGACCTGCTAGGGGAGATACGCAGTATTTT. It codes for CASSSGPARGDTQYF.

This chain connects TRBV7-2 to TRBJ1-2, with D unresolved. The CDR3 length is 12 residues. Deletions cut 5 bases from V and 11 bases from J, with 15 bases between. Per germline, CDR1 SGHTA and CDR2 FQGNSA. Here the CDR3 reads CASSPYGHGYTF. As DNA, the CDR3 is TGTGCCAGCAGCCCCTATGGTCACGGGTACACCTTC.

The chain joins TRBV5-6 to TRBJ2-1; no reliable D call. Trimming pared 0 bases from V and 10 bases from J, leaving 8 bases between. This CDR3 is 12 amino acids long. Germline V CDR1 and CDR2: SGHDT, YYEEEE. The CDR3 spells CASSLGIWEQFF. The CDR3 DNA is TGTGCCAGCAGCTTGGGAATTTGGGAGCAGTTCTTC.

The V and J genes are TRBV4-2 and TRBJ2-2, with 9 bases aligning to TRBD1. With V trimmed by 5 bases and J by 3 bases, 4 bases remained unmatched. Germline V gene data show CDR1 as LGHNA and CDR2 as YNFKEQ. This CDR3 has 15 amino acids. The CDR3 DNA reads TGTGCCAGCAGCTCCGGGACAGGGTACACCGGGGAGCTGTTTTTT. Translating it yields CASSSGTGYTGELFF.

V usage is TRBV18 and J usage is TRBJ2-7; D is possibly TRBD1 (6 bases). Trimming took 3 bases from V and 2 from J, leaving 11 bases between them. CDR3 length: 14 amino acids. The germline CDR1 and CDR2 sequences are KGHSH and LQKENI. CDR3 loop: CASSPAGVTYEQYF. The DNA for the CDR3 is TGTGCCAGCTCACCCGCAGGGGTGACCTACGAGCAGTACTTC. Using reference TRBV18 and TRBJ2-7 for the parts outside the CDR3, the full variable domain is NAGVMQNPRHLVRRRGQEARLRCSPMKGHSHVYWYRQLPEEGLKFMVYLQKENIIDESGMPKERFSAEFPKEGPSILRIQQVVRGDSAAYFCASSPAGVTYEQYFGPGTRLTVT.

The chain joins TRBV6-1 to TRBJ2-3; 7 nucleotides align to TRBD1. Trimming at V came to 2 bases and at J to 6 bases, leaving 8 bases not matched to a gene. CDR3 size: 15 residues. Germline V gene sequence: CDR1 MNHNS, CDR2 SASEGT. CDR3 in amino acids: CASSEFRQGMDTQYF. CDR3 bases: TGTGCCAGCAGTGAATTCAGACAGGGAATGGATACGCAGTATTTT.

This rearrangement joins TRBV18 to TRBJ2-7; no clear D. V was shortened by 5 bases and J by 5 bases, with 10 bases between the two germline ends. Germline CDR1 is KGHSH and CDR2 is LQKENI. The CDR3 consists of 12 residues. The CDR3 region is CASSALAHEQYF. The CDR3 nucleotides are TGTGCCAGCTCAGCACTCGCCCACGAGCAGTACTTC.

This rearrangement joins TRBV28 to TRBJ1-4, with TRBD1 identical over 8 bases. Germline assignment: CDR1 MDHEN and CDR2 SYDVKM. This CDR3 is built from 14 residues. With 6 bases clipped from V and 8 bases from J, the junction kept 8 bases outside the gene matches. CDR3 DNA: TGTGCCAGCAGCCGACAGGGGACGCGGGAAAAACTGTTTTTT. This translates into CASSRQGTREKLFF.